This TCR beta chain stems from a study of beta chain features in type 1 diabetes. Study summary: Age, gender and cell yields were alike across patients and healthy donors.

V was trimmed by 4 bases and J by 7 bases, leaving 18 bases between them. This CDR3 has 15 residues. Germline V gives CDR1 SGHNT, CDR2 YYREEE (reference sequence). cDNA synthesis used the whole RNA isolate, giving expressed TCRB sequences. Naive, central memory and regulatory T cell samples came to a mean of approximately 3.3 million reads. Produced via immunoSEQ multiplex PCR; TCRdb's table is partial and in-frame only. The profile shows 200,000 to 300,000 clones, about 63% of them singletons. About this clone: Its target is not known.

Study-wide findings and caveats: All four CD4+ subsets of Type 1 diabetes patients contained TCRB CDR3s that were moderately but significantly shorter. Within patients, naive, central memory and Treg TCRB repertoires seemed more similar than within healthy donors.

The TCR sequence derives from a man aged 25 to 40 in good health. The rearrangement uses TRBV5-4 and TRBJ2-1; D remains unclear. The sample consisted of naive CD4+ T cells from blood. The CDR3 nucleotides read TGTGCCAGCAGCAACGGGCCGACACGAGGTAATGAGCAGTTCTTC. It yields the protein CASSNGPTRGNEQFF.